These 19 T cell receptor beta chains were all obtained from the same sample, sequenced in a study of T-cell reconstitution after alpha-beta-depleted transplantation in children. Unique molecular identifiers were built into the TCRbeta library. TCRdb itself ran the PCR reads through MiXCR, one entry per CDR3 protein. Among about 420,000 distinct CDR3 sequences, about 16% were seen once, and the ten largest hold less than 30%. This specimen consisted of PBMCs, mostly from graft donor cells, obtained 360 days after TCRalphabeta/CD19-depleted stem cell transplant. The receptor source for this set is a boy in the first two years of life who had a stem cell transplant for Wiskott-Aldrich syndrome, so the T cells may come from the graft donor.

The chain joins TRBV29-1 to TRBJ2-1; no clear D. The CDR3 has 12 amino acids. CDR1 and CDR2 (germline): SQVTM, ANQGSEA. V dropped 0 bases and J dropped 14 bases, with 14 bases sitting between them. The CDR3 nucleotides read TGCAGCGTTGAAGATCTCCCCGGGTATAAGTTCTTC. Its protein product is CSVEDLPGYKFF.

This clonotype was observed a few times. The CDR3 bases are TGCGCCAGCAGTGAGGGACAGGGATGGGTTGAGCAGTTCTTC. Translating gives CASSEGQGWVEQFF. V is TRBV10-2 and J is TRBJ2-1; TRBD1 aligns across 8 bases. The CDR3 spans 14 residues. The trim removed 2 bases at V and 9 bases at J, leaving 6 bases unmatched. CDR1 WSHSY and CDR2 SAAADI come from the germline V gene.

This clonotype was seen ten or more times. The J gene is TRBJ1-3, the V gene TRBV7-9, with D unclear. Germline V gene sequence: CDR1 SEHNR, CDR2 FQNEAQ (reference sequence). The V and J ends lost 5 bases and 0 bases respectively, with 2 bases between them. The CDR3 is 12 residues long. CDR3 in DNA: TGTGCCAGCAGCAACTCTGGAAACACCATATATTTT. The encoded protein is CASSNSGNTIYF.

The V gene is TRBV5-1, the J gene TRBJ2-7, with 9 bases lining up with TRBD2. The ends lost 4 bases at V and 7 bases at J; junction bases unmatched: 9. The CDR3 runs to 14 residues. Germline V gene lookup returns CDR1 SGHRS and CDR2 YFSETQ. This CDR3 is CASSTRLAGREQYF. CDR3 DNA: TGCGCCAGCAGCACTCGGCTAGCGGGGAGAGAGCAGTACTTC.

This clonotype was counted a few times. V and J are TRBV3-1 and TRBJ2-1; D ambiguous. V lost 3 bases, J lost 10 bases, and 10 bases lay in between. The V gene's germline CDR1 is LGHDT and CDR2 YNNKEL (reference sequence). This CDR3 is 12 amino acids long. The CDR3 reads CASSHGRAEQFF. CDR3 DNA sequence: TGTGCCAGCAGCCATGGACGGGCGGAGCAGTTCTTC.

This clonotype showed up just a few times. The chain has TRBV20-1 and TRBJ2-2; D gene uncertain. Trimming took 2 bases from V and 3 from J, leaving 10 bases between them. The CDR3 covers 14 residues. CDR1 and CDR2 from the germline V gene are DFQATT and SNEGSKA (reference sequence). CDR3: CSARLGGHTGELFF. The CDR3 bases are TGCAGTGCTAGACTCGGCGGACACACCGGGGAGCTGTTTTTT.

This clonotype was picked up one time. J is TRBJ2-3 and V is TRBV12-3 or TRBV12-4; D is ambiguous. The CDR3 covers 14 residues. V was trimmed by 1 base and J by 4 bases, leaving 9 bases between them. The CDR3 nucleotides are TGTGCCAGCAGTTTAGTGCCTCGTCCAGATACGCAGTATTTT. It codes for CASSLVPRPDTQYF.

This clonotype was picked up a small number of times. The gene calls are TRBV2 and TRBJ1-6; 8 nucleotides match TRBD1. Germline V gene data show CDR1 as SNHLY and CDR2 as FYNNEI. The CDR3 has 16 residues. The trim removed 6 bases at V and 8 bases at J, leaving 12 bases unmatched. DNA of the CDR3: TGTGCCAGCAGAATACAGGGGGGGATAATTGATTCACCCCTCCACTTT. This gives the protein CASRIQGGIIDSPLHF.

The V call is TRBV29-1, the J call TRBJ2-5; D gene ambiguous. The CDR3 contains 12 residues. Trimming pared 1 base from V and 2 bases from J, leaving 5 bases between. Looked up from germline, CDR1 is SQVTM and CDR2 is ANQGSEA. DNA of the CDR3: TGCAGCGTTGAAGGCCAGCAAGAGACCCAGTACTTC. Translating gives CSVEGQQETQYF.

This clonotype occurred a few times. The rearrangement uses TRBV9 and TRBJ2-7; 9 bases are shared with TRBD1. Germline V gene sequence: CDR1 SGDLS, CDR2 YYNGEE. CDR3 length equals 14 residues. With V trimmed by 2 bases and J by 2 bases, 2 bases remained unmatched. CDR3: CASSVRDRAYEQYF. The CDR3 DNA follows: TGTGCCAGCAGCGTCCGGGACAGGGCCTACGAGCAGTACTTC.

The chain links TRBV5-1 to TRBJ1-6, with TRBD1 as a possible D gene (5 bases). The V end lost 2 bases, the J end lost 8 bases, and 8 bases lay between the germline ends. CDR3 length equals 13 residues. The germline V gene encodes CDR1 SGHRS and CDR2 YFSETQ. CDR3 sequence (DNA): TGCGCCAGCAGCTTCCTGGGGGATTCACCCCTCCACTTT. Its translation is CASSFLGDSPLHF.

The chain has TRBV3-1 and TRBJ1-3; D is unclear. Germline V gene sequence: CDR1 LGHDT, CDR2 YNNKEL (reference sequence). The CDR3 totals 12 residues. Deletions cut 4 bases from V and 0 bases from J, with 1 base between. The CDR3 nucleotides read TGTGCCAGCAGCCGCTCTGGAAACACCATATATTTT. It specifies CASSRSGNTIYF.

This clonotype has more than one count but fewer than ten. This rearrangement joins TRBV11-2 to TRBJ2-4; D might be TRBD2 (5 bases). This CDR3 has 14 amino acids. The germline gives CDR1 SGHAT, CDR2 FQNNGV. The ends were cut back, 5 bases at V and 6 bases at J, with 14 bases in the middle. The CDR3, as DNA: TGTGCCAGCAGCCCACGGACCGCGGGAAACATTCAGTACTTC. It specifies CASSPRTAGNIQYF. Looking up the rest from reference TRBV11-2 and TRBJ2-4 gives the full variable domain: EAGVAQSPRYKIIEKRQSVAFWCNPISGHATLYWYQQILGQGPKLLIQFQNNGVVDDSQLPKDRFSAERLKGVDSTLKIQPAKLEDSAVYLCASSPRTAGNIQYFGAGTRLSVL.

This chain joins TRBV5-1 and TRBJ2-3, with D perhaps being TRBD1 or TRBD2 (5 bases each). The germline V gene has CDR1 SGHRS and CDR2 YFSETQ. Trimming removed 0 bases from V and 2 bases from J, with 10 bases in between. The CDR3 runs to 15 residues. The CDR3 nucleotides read TGCGCCAGCAGCTTGGTTCCAGGGACCACAGATACGCAGTATTTT. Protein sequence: CASSLVPGTTDTQYF. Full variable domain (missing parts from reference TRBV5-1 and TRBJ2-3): KAGVTQTPRYLIKTRGQQVTLSCSPISGHRSVSWYQQTPGQGLQFLFEYFSETQRNKGNFPGRFSGRQFSNSRSEMNVSTLELGDSALYLCASSLVPGTTDTQYFGPGTRLTVL.

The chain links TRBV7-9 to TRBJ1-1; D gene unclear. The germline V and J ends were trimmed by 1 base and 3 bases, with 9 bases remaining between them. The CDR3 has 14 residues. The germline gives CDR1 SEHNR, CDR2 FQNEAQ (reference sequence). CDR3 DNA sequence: TGTGCCAGCAGCTTAGGGCAGGAGCACACTGAAGCTTTCTTT. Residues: CASSLGQEHTEAFF.

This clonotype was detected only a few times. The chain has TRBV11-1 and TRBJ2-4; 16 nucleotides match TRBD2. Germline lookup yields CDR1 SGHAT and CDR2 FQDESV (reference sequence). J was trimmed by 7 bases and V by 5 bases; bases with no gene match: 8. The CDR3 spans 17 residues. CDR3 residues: CASSEPGLAGGRNIQYF. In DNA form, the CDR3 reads TGTGCCAGCAGCGAACCGGGACTAGCGGGGGGGCGGAACATTCAGTACTTC.

CDR3 in amino acids: CASSPFRTGSLFNEQFF. The CDR3 coding sequence is TGTGCCAGCAGCCCTTTCAGAACGGGAAGCCTGTTCAATGAGCAGTTCTTC. The J gene is TRBJ2-1, the V gene TRBV7-2; a possible D gene is TRBD2 (5 bases). The V gene's germline CDR1 is SGHTA and CDR2 FQGNSA. The CDR3 is 17 residues long. V was cut by 5 bases and J by 6 bases, with 23 bases left in between.

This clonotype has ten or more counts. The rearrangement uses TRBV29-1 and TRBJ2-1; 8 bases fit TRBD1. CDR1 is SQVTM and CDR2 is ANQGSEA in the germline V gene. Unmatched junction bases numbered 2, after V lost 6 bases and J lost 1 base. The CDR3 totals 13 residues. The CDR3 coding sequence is TGCAGCGTCTGGACAGGGTCCTACAATGAGCAGTTCTTC. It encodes CSVWTGSYNEQFF.

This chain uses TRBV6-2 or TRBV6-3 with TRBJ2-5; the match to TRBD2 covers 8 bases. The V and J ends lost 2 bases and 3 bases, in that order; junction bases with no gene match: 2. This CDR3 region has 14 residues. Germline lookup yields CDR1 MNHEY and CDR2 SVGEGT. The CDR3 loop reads CASSYLLAEETQYF. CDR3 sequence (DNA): TGTGCCAGCAGTTACCTACTAGCGGAAGAGACCCAGTACTTC.